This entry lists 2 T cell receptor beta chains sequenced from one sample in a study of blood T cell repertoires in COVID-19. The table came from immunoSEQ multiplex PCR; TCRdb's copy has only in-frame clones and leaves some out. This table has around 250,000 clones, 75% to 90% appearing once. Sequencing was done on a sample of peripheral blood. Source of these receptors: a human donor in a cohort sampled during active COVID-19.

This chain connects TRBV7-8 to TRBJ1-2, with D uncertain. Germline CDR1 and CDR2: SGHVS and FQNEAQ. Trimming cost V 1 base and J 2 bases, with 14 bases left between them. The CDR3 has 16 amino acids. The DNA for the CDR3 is TGTGCCAGCAGCTTAGAGGCGGGAACGGACAACTATGGCTACACCTTC. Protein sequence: CASSLEAGTDNYGYTF. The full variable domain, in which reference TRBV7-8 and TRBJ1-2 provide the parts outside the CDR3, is GAGVSQSPRYKVAKRGQDVALRCDPISGHVSLFWYQQALGQGPEFLTYFQNEAQLDKSGLPSDRFFAERPEGSVSTLKIQRTQQEDSAVYLCASSLEAGTDNYGYTFGSGTRLTVV.

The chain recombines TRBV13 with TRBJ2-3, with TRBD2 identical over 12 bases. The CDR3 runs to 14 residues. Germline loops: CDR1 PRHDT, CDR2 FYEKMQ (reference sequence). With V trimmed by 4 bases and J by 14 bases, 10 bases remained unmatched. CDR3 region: CASSSGLAGLAVYF. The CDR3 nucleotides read TGTGCCAGCAGCTCCGGACTAGCGGGGCTGGCGGTGTATTTT.